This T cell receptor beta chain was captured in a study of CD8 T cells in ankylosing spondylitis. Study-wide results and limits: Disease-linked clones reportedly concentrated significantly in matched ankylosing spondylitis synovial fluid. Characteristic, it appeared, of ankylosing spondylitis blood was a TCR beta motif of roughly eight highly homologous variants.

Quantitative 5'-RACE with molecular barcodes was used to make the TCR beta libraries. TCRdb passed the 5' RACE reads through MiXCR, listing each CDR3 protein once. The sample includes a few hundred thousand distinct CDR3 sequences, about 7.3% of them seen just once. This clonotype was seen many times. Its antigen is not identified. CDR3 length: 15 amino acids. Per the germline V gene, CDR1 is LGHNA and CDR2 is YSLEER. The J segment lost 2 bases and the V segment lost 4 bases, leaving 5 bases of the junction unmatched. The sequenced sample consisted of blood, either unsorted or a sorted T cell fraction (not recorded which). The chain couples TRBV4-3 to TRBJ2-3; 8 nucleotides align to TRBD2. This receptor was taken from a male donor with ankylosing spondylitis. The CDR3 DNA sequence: TGCGCCAGCAGCCCTGGACTAGCAATCACAGATACGCAGTATTTT. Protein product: CASSPGLAITDTQYF.